This T cell receptor (beta chain) was recovered during a study of T cell responses to AZD1222 COVID-19 vaccine (dated by TCRdb to the early 2020s). About the study as a whole: AZD1222 recipients with second doses at about 4 weeks or about 12 weeks were pooled, because spike-specific TCR depth and breadth did not differ between schedules. A total of 233 trial participants underwent TCR sequencing, of whom nearly 210 had received two doses of AZD1222 and roughly 26 had received two doses of the MenACWY control vaccine. Trial participants were enrolled by age into subgroups of 18-55, 56-69 and 70-plus years, and 148, 28 and 57 TCR-sequenced participants, respectively, were included in these subgroups.

The CDR3 regions of human TCRbeta chains were analyzed by immunosequencing. The original methods were these. Repertoire TCRs were matched against a reference library of SARS-CoV-2-specific TCRs generated with the MIRA antigen-specificity platform. Breadth meant the fraction of unique TCRs that were SARS-CoV-2-associated, whereas depth meant the fraction of total T cells that were SARS-CoV-2-associated. Using the MIRA data, every spike-specific TCR was mapped to the spike region that the TCR reacted to and assigned to either a CD4 or a CD8 class. Log10-transformed breadth and depth values were compared by one-way ANOVA with Sidak's multiple comparisons tests. In TCRdb, the immuneACCESS table is reduced to in-frame sequences with V and J assigned. These tables do not hold every clone; where another copy was compared, an unresolved V gene accounts for under half, and the others remain unexplained. V and J calls and clone size follow that table, whereas D and trimming were derived from the DNA. Present in this sample are 25,000 to 30,000 clones, more than 70% of which were seen just once. The ten largest clones take up roughly 6.2% of the sample.

Study-wide findings and limitations: Because no samples from the day 14 peak response were available, repertoires could be characterized only after the peak T cell response. CD4 TCRs associated with the vaccine covered the entire spike protein, and the dominant responses were in regions 160-218 and 743-854. The 56-69-year group was small, and its depth increase did not reach significance, likely because of low power. Reportedly, close to half of the unique spike-specific TCRs recognized epitopes lying outside the regions that are mutated in the B.1.351 and B.1.1.7 variants. Spike-specific TCR breadth and depth rose significantly after two AZD1222 doses compared with day 0 and with MenACWY recipients. Conclusions about previously exposed vaccinees are limited, since just five or six AZD1222 recipients were seropositive for SARS-CoV-2 at baseline. Participants were mostly white British and included more females than males, and it was suggested by the authors that clonal diversity may have been underestimated.

What the time point label conveys for this sample: baseline before first vaccination. Vaccinee samples were obtained from the UK trials COV001 and COV002, which included a single-blind randomized controlled phase 2/3 trial of AZD1222 (ChAdOx1 nCoV-19) in healthy adults. For TCRbeta chain sequencing, PBMC samples were collected from trial participants at day 0 and at day 28 after the second dose. To note about this clone: The antigen it recognizes is unknown. Nothing much larger sits one base from this clone, and base qualities are not available.

V and J lose 0 bases and 4 bases, and a span of 9 bases separates them. The CDR3 contains 14 residues, cysteine and phenylalanine counted. Here the CDR3 DNA is all that survives: 42 bases in frame from base 1. The CDR1 and CDR2 encoded by the germline V gene are SGHNT and YENEEA. The material sequenced was peripheral blood, taken on day 0 of AZD1222 vaccination. The receptor was isolated from an adult in good health. Rearrangement joined TRBV11-3 to TRBJ2-5; the D gene is not confidently resolved. CDR3 protein: CASSLEDRGETQYF. In nucleotide form, the sequence is TGTGCCAGCAGCTTAGAGGACCGCGGAGAGACCCAGTACTTC.